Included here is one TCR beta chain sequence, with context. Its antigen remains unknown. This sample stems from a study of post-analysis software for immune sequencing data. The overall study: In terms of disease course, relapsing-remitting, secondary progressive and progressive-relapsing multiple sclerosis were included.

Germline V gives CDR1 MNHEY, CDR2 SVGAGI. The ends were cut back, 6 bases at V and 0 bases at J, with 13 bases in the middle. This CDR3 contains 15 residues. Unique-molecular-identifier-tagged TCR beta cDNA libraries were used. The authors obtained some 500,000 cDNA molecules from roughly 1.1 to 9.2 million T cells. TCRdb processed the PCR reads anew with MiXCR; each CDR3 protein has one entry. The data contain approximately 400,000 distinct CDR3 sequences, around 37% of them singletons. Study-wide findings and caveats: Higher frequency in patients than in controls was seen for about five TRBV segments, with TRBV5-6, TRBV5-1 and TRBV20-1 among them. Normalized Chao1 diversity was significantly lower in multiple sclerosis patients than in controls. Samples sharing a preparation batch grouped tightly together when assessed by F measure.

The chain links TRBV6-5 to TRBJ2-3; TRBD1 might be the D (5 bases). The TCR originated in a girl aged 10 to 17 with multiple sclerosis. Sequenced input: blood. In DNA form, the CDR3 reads TGTGCCAGCAGAACCCAGGACACAAGCACAGATACGCAGTATTTT. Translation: CASRTQDTSTDTQYF.